What follows is one T cell receptor (beta chain) and its context. The PCR contained 60 Vbeta and 13 Jbeta primers. Here immunoSEQ multiplex PCR was the method, and the copy in TCRdb shows in-frame clones only, minus some. The profile shows 140,000 to 150,000 clones, about 66% of them singletons. This CDR3 has 16 amino acids. The V gene end was trimmed by 2 bases and the J gene end by 5 bases; junction bases not matched to a gene: 8. Looked up from germline, CDR1 is SGDLS and CDR2 is YYNGEE. The data derive from a study of cytomegalovirus exposure and HLA in healthy donors. This receptor was obtained from a male donor in good health and CMV-seronegative. Sequenced material: PBMCs. The rearrangement uses TRBV9 and TRBJ2-1, with 9 bases fitting TRBD1. Here the CDR3 reads CASSVSSGQGNNEQFF. Here the CDR3 DNA reads TGTGCCAGCAGCGTGAGCTCCGGACAGGGGAACAATGAGCAGTTCTTC.